This TCR beta chain originates from a study of blood T cells in healthy people across ages. The CDR3 totals 14 residues. Trimming left V 2 bases short and J 5 bases short, with 12 bases between. PCR was performed a second time for roughly 7 to 11 cycles using a sample-barcoded 5' primer and a J-beta primer mix. TCRdb independently ran MiXCR on the 5' RACE reads; one entry per CDR3 protein. This sample has around 940,000 distinct CDR3 sequences, with approximately 50% found just once. Each sample gave at least 7 million isolated PBMCs. This clonotype showed up just a few times. This clonotype was sampled from a woman in her sixties or seventies in good health. Sequenced input: blood. This rearrangement joins TRBV12-3 or TRBV12-4 to TRBJ2-5; D is ambiguous. The CDR3 protein is CASSLTHTLETQYF. CDR3 coding DNA: TGTGCCAGCAGTTTAACCCACACCTTGGAGACCCAGTACTTC.